The 30 T cell receptor beta chains reported below all come from one sample, sequenced in a study of cytomegalovirus exposure and HLA in healthy donors. Assay: immunoSEQ multiplex PCR; the TCRdb copy retains only in-frame clones and omits some. The repertoire includes about 140,000 clones, about 94% of them detected once, and 1.8% sits in the top ten. Sample: PBMCs. Receptors originate from a man between 18 and 29 years old in good health and CMV-seropositive.

The chain links TRBV6-5 to TRBJ1-3; TRBD1 matches at 8 bases. The CDR3 is made up of 15 amino acids. V lost 0 bases, J lost 6 bases, and 4 bases stayed unmatched. Germline V gene lookup returns CDR1 MNHEY and CDR2 SVGAGI. The chain's CDR3 is CASSYSVQGANTIYF. As DNA, the CDR3 is TGTGCCAGCAGTTACTCGGTTCAGGGGGCAAACACCATATATTTT.

The J gene is TRBJ2-7, the V gene TRBV28, with TRBD1 matching over 7 bases. CDR3 length: 17 amino acids. The ends lost 7 bases at V and 1 base at J; junction bases unmatched: 16. The germline V gene encodes CDR1 MDHEN and CDR2 SYDVKM. The CDR3 nucleotides are TGTGCCAGCACCCCCGTCCTGGTCGTGGACAGGTCCTACGAGCAGTACTTC. This translates into CASTPVLVVDRSYEQYF. The full variable domain, its missing parts supplied by reference TRBV28 and TRBJ2-7, is DVKVTQSSRYLVKRTGEKVFLECVQDMDHENMFWYRQDPGLGLRLIYFSYDVKMKEKGDIPEGYSVSREKKERFSLILESASTNQTSMYLCASTPVLVVDRSYEQYFGPGTRLTVT.

V and J are TRBV9 and TRBJ2-2; 7 positions match TRBD1. Germline CDR1 is SGDLS and CDR2 is YYNGEE. The CDR3 runs 14 residues. V lost 4 bases, J lost 4 bases, and 4 bases stayed unmatched. CDR3 DNA sequence: TGTGCCAGCAGCCTAGGGGGCGGCACCGGGGAGCTGTTTTTT. Translated, it gives CASSLGGGTGELFF.

The genes are TRBV10-3 and TRBJ2-1, with D perhaps matching TRBD2 (7 bases). Trimming stripped 8 bases from V and 5 bases from J, with 16 bases between. CDR1 and CDR2 (germline): ENHRY, SYGVKD. This CDR3 region has 14 residues. CDR3 residues: CAIQGGGQHNEQFF. Here the CDR3 DNA reads TGTGCCATCCAAGGGGGGGGCCAACACAATGAGCAGTTCTTC.

The V gene is TRBV5-1, the J gene TRBJ2-5; 9 positions match TRBD1. The length of the CDR3 is 15 residues. The germline V gene encodes CDR1 SGHRS and CDR2 YFSETQ. V was pared by 0 bases and J by 1 base, with 1 base of the junction left unmatched. This chain's CDR3 is CASSLGQGVQETQYF. The CDR3 nucleotides read TGCGCCAGCAGCTTGGGACAGGGGGTCCAAGAGACCCAGTACTTC. Filled out from reference TRBV5-1 and TRBJ2-5, the complete variable domain reads KAGVTQTPRYLIKTRGQQVTLSCSPISGHRSVSWYQQTPGQGLQFLFEYFSETQRNKGNFPGRFSGRQFSNSRSEMNVSTLELGDSALYLCASSLGQGVQETQYFGPGTRLLVL.

This chain links TRBV5-1 with TRBJ2-1, with D hard to call. The length of the CDR3 is 13 residues. V was pared by 4 bases and J by 8 bases, with 13 bases between. The germline V gene encodes CDR1 SGHRS and CDR2 YFSETQ. The CDR3 loop reads CASSILVGDEQFF. DNA of the CDR3: TGCGCCAGCAGCATCCTAGTTGGCGATGAGCAGTTCTTC.

This chain links TRBV28 with TRBJ1-6, with 10 bases identical to TRBD1. Germline CDR1 is MDHEN and CDR2 is SYDVKM. CDR3 length: 15 residues. The V gene end was trimmed by 6 bases and the J gene end by 8 bases; junction bases not matched to a gene: 7. Here the CDR3 DNA reads TGTGCCAGCAGGGGACAGGGGAGGGATTATTCACCCCTCCACTTT. Translating it yields CASRGQGRDYSPLHF.

This sequence joins TRBV29-1 and TRBJ1-1; 9 bases line up with TRBD1. Trimming at V came to 4 bases and at J to 6 bases, leaving 6 bases not matched to a gene. Germline V gives CDR1 SQVTM, CDR2 ANQGSEA. The CDR3 length is 13 residues. The CDR3 loop reads CSVGLGTGSEAFF. The CDR3 DNA reads TGCAGCGTTGGGCTAGGGACAGGGTCTGAAGCTTTCTTT.

The CDR3 reads CASSLESLGSFNEQFF. Here the CDR3 DNA reads TGCGCCAGCAGCTTGGAGTCTCTCGGGAGTTTCAATGAGCAGTTCTTC. The rearrangement uses TRBV5-1 and TRBJ2-1; D is possibly TRBD2 (6 bases). CDR1 is SGHRS and CDR2 is YFSETQ in the germline V gene. The CDR3 covers 16 residues. V dropped 0 bases and J dropped 6 bases, with 16 bases sitting between them.

This chain uses TRBV28 with TRBJ2-5, with D perhaps TRBD2 (6 bases). The CDR3 runs to 14 residues. With 7 bases removed from V and 3 bases from J, the gap between germline ends came to 15 bases. From germline, CDR1 is MDHEN and CDR2 SYDVKM. Here the CDR3 DNA reads TGTGCCAGCACCCTGACTAGTAATAAAGAGACCCAGTACTTC. Protein sequence: CASTLTSNKETQYF.

V usage is TRBV6-1 and J usage is TRBJ1-1; D might be TRBD1 (6 bases). Germline V gives CDR1 MNHNS, CDR2 SASEGT. The germline V and J ends were trimmed by 4 bases and 7 bases, with 13 bases remaining between them. The CDR3 runs to 13 residues. The CDR3 DNA is TGTGCCAGCAGTGTAGGGGGAATAGGTGAAGCTTTCTTT. Its translation: CASSVGGIGEAFF.

The chain joins TRBV5-1 to TRBJ2-6; 10 positions match TRBD1. Per the germline V gene, CDR1 is SGHRS and CDR2 is YFSETQ. Trimming removed 5 bases from V and 0 bases from J; junction bases left unmatched: 11. CDR3 length: 19 residues. DNA for the CDR3: TGCGCCAGCAGAAAGACAGGGGGCTCCCTTGACTCTGGGGCCAACGTCCTGACTTTC. Protein product: CASRKTGGSLDSGANVLTF.

This chain connects TRBV5-4 to TRBJ2-1; 9 bases line up with TRBD2. Germline V CDR1 and CDR2: SGHNT, YYREEE (reference sequence). The CDR3 loop spans 16 amino acids. V shed 4 bases, J shed 3 bases, and the junction held 8 bases outside the gene matches. DNA of the CDR3: TGTGCCAGCAGCGAACGAAGCGGGAGGAGCTACAATGAGCAGTTCTTC. The encoded protein is CASSERSGRSYNEQFF.

This clone was recorded once. The chain links TRBV5-1 to TRBJ2-1; tentative D call: TRBD1 (5 bases). This CDR3 has 16 residues. Trimming took 2 bases from V and 4 from J, leaving 16 bases between them. Germline V lookup: CDR1 SGHRS, CDR2 YFSETQ. The CDR3 spells CASSLNLETAYNEQFF. CDR3 bases: TGCGCCAGCAGCTTAAACTTGGAGACAGCGTACAATGAGCAGTTCTTC.

This clone was counted once. The chain uses TRBV4-2 and TRBJ1-4, with D perhaps TRBD1 (5 bases). V lost 4 bases, J lost 1 base, and 10 bases lay in between. CDR1 is LGHNA and CDR2 is YNFKEQ in the germline V gene. The CDR3 is 15 amino acids. CDR3 sequence (DNA): TGTGCCAGCAGCCCAAAGCAGGGAACTAATGAAAAACTGTTTTTT. This codes for CASSPKQGTNEKLFF.

This rearrangement joins TRBV11-2 to TRBJ2-7; D is uncertain. The V gene's germline CDR1 is SGHAT and CDR2 FQNNGV. The CDR3 has 15 residues. Deletions cut 1 base from V and 4 bases from J, with 14 bases between. CDR3 nucleotide sequence: TGTGCCAGCAGCTTAGGCTCTAGTTTTGCGTACGAGCAGTACTTC. It is translated as CASSLGSSFAYEQYF.

The chain is built from TRBV29-1 and TRBJ2-7; the D gene is possibly TRBD2 (6 bases). V lost 3 bases and J 5 bases, leaving 11 bases between the germline ends. CDR3 length: 12 residues. CDR1 and CDR2 from the germline V gene are SQVTM and ANQGSEA. The CDR3 reads CSVEEGRHEQYF. The CDR3 nucleotides are TGCAGCGTTGAGGAGGGGCGGCACGAGCAGTACTTC.

The chain joins TRBV14 to TRBJ1-2; 7 bases fit TRBD1. CDR1 and CDR2 (germline): SGHDN, FVKESK. Trimming took 4 bases from V and 3 from J; bases not matched to a gene: 5. The CDR3 is made up of 14 amino acids. CDR3 in amino acids: CASSLGGADYGYTF. As DNA, the CDR3 is TGTGCCAGCAGCCTAGGGGGCGCGGACTATGGCTACACCTTC.

This clone was found once. The chain carries TRBV5-4 and TRBJ1-2, with 7 bases fitting TRBD1. Germline V gives CDR1 SGHNT, CDR2 YYREEE (reference sequence). This CDR3 region has 14 residues. V lost 9 bases and J lost 6; bases outside the gene matches: 14. CDR3 coding DNA: TGTGCCACCTTGTCCGGACAGGAGGGAGATGGCTACACCTTC. Its protein is CATLSGQEGDGYTF.

This clone was detected only a few times. The V gene is TRBV2, the J gene TRBJ2-5; D might be TRBD1 (5 bases). The CDR3 contains 14 residues. Per germline, CDR1 SNHLY and CDR2 FYNNEI. V lost 1 base, J lost 5 bases, and 11 bases lay in between. The DNA of the CDR3 is TGTGCCAGCAGTGAAGTGGCAGGGTACGAGACCCAGTACTTC. Its translation is CASSEVAGYETQYF. The full variable domain, in which reference TRBV2 and TRBJ2-5 provide the parts outside the CDR3, is EPEVTQTPSHQVTQMGQEVILRCVPISNHLYFYWYRQILGQKVEFLVSFYNNEISEKSEIFDDQFSVERPDGSNFTLKIRSTKLEDSAMYFCASSEVAGYETQYFGPGTRLLVL.

This rearrangement joins TRBV18 to TRBJ1-1; D is uncertain. The CDR3 runs 13 residues. V was shortened by 2 bases and J by 6 bases, with 10 bases between the two germline ends. Per the germline V gene, CDR1 is KGHSH and CDR2 is LQKENI. Here the CDR3 DNA reads TGTGCCAGCTCACCAGGGGAGAGGGCTGAAGCTTTCTTT. Translating gives CASSPGERAEAFF.

A note on this clone: The sample carries other DNA sequences with the same CDR3. This CDR3 is CASSPGTGPNEKLFF. CDR3 bases: TGTGCCAGCAGCCCTGGGACAGGTCCGAATGAAAAACTGTTTTTT. The chain recombines TRBV28 with TRBJ1-4; 8 bases agree with TRBD1. V gave up 6 bases and J gave up 5 bases; unmatched junction bases: 8. CDR3 length equals 15 residues. CDR1 MDHEN and CDR2 SYDVKM come from the germline V gene.

By its share, this clone is medium-sized. In DNA, the CDR3 is TGTGCCAGCAGTTGGTCGGGGGAGGTCCCTGAAGCTTTCTTT. Translated, it gives CASSWSGEVPEAFF. The genes are TRBV27 and TRBJ1-1; weak D call: TRBD1 (5 bases). Germline V gene data show CDR1 as MNHEY and CDR2 as SMNVEV (reference sequence). Trimming removed 4 bases from V and 6 bases from J, with 15 bases in between. CDR3 size: 14 residues.

The genes are TRBV6-6 and TRBJ1-1; D is unresolved. The germline V and J ends were trimmed by 0 bases and 1 base, with 3 bases remaining between them. The germline CDR1 and CDR2 sequences are MNHNY and SVGAGI (reference sequence). The length of the CDR3 is 13 residues. CDR3 in amino acids: CASSYSQNTEAFF. The CDR3 DNA reads TGTGCCAGCAGTTACTCCCAGAACACTGAAGCTTTCTTT.

The chain is built from TRBV7-9 and TRBJ1-2; 12 nucleotides match TRBD1. The CDR3 has 15 residues. V shed 0 bases, J shed 7 bases, and the junction held 3 bases outside the gene matches. CDR1 and CDR2 from the germline V gene are SEHNR and FQNEAQ (reference sequence). This CDR3 is CASSLAEGQGAGYTF. Written as DNA, the CDR3 is TGTGCCAGCAGCTTAGCAGAGGGACAGGGGGCTGGCTACACCTTC.

V and J are TRBV5-1 and TRBJ1-4; D ambiguous. With 3 bases removed from V and 5 bases from J, the gap between germline ends came to 8 bases. Germline CDR1 SGHRS, CDR2 YFSETQ. This CDR3 is 13 amino acids long. The CDR3 region is CASSWADNEKLFF. CDR3 in DNA: TGCGCCAGCAGCTGGGCAGACAATGAAAAACTGTTTTTT.

CDR3 nucleotide sequence: TGTGCCAGCAGCTCGGACAGAAGTACCGAGCAGTACTTC. Protein sequence: CASSSDRSTEQYF. The rearrangement joins TRBV5-5 to TRBJ2-7; D possibly corresponds to TRBD1 (6 bases). The CDR3 is 13 residues long. Germline loops: CDR1 SGHKS, CDR2 YYEKEE (reference sequence). V was pared by 3 bases and J by 6 bases, with 13 bases between.

The chain recombines TRBV19 with TRBJ2-5; TRBD2 matches 11 bases. This CDR3 is built from 13 residues. The J segment lost 5 bases and the V segment lost 7 bases, leaving 3 bases of the junction unmatched. Germline V CDR1 and CDR2: LNHDA, SQIVND (reference sequence). The CDR3 DNA reads TGTGCCAGTACCCCTAGCGGGAGGGAGACCCAGTACTTC. Its translation is CASTPSGRETQYF.

This clone was seen a handful of times. The chain carries TRBV19 and TRBJ2-7, with TRBD1 as a possible D gene (6 bases). The ends were cut back, 3 bases at V and 3 bases at J, with 12 bases in the middle. Germline CDR1 reads LNHDA; CDR2 reads SQIVND (reference sequence). This CDR3 is built from 14 residues. The DNA of the CDR3 is TGTGCCAGTAGTATCCCAGGGGATAACTACGAGCAGTACTTC. The encoded protein is CASSIPGDNYEQYF.

V usage is TRBV28 and J usage is TRBJ1-5; 10 positions match TRBD1. CDR1 is MDHEN, CDR2 SYDVKM, per germline. This CDR3 is built from 16 residues. The V gene end was trimmed by 6 bases and the J gene end by 5 bases; junction bases not matched to a gene: 10. The CDR3 DNA sequence: TGTGCCAGCAGCGAAAGGACAGGGGGTTGGGATCAGCCCCAGCATTTT. Residues: CASSERTGGWDQPQHF.